This is a list of T cell receptor beta chains from one sample in a study of blood T cell repertoires in COVID-19. Produced via immunoSEQ multiplex PCR; TCRdb's table is partial and in-frame only. The repertoire consists of about 220,000 clones, with 70% to 90% occurring once and the leading ten covering roughly 13%. The sample taken for sequencing was peripheral blood. The source of these receptors is a human donor in a cohort sampled during active COVID-19. Each CDR3 is given with its conserved first and last residue. D genes are given only for firm matches. For some rows the clone size is stated as once, few or many, or as a class when expanded; others skip it.

-,-,TRBV27,TRBJ2-1,TGTGCCAGCAGTGGATCCGGCGGACAGATATACAATGAGCAGTTCTTC,CASSGSGGQIYNEQFF
-,-,TRBV19,TRBJ1-1,TGTGCCAGTACTTCGACTGTGAACACTGAAGCTTTCTTT,CASTSTVNTEAFF
TRBD2,-,TRBV7-2,TRBJ2-2,TGTGCCAGCAGCTTAGTAGAGGTAGCGGGAGGCACCGGGGAGCTGTTTTTT,CASSLVEVAGGTGELFF
-,few,TRBV29-1,TRBJ2-5,TGCAGCGCCACTGGGCCGGGACAAGAGACCCAGTACTTC,CSATGPGQETQYF
TRBD2,-,TRBV19,TRBJ2-2,TGTGCCAGCTCAGCGGGAGGCACCGGGGAGCTGTTTTTT,CASSAGGTGELFF
TRBD1,-,TRBV5-6,TRBJ1-2,TGTGCCAGCAGCTCCCCCGGGACAGACTATGGCTACACCTTC,CASSSPGTDYGYTF
-,-,TRBV16,TRBJ2-1,TGTGCCAGCAGCCAATCCCATGAGAGCTCCTACAATGAGCAGTTCTTC,CASSQSHESSYNEQFF
TRBD1,-,TRBV6-5,TRBJ1-5,TGTGCCAGCAGCCCAGGGGGCCATCAGCCCCAGCATTTT,CASSPGGHQPQHF
-,-,TRBV12-3/TRBV12-4,TRBJ2-7,TGTGCCAGCAGTTCGCATCGGGCGGGCGAGCAGTACTTC,CASSSHRAGEQYF
-,-,TRBV6-5,TRBJ2-7,TGTGCCAGCAGTTACGGGAGCCGCTTCGAGCAGTACTTC,CASSYGSRFEQYF
TRBD1,-,TRBV7-6,TRBJ2-7,TGTGCCAGCAGCTCTCGACAGGGCTCGGACGAGCAGTACTTC,CASSSRQGSDEQYF
-,few,TRBV4-1,TRBJ2-7,TGCGCCAGCAGCCAAGAAGCGACCGCACAGTACTTC,CASSQEATAQYF
TRBD1,-,TRBV7-2,TRBJ2-7,TGTGCCAGCAGCTTAGCCCCCCCCGGGACAGCCTACGAGCAGTACTTC,CASSLAPPGTAYEQYF
-,-,TRBV19,TRBJ1-2,TGTGCCAGTAGTTACCTGGACACCTACGGAGATGGCTACACCTTC,CASSYLDTYGDGYTF
TRBD1,-,TRBV7-2,TRBJ1-1,TGTGCCAGCAGCCGGGGACAGGTCGACACTGAAGCTTTCTTT,CASSRGQVDTEAFF
TRBD1,-,TRBV6-5,TRBJ1-2,TGTGCCAGCAGGGGGACAGGTTTCTATGGCTACACCTTC,CASRGTGFYGYTF
TRBD2,-,TRBV5-6,TRBJ2-4,TGTGCCAGCAGCTTGGGGACTAGGGGAAACATTCAGTACTTC,CASSLGTRGNIQYF
-,-,TRBV5-1,TRBJ2-1,TGCGCCAGCAGCTTGGGTTCCCCGGGGAATGAGCAGTTCTTC,CASSLGSPGNEQFF
TRBD2,-,TRBV24-1,TRBJ2-1,TGTGCCACCAGTGGGGGACTAGCGGTGACCTACAATGAGCAGTTCTTC,CATSGGLAVTYNEQFF
-,many,TRBV7-6,TRBJ1-4,TGTGCCAGCAGCTTAGTATCAGGGGATAATGAAAAACTGTTTTTT,CASSLVSGDNEKLFF
-,-,TRBV11-2,TRBJ2-7,TGTGCCAGCAGCTTAGTCCCCCCCGAGGGCTGGCGGCATTACGAGCAGTACTTC,CASSLVPPEGWRHYEQYF
-,few,TRBV19,TRBJ1-3,TGTGCCAGCACCATTACAGGCCCTCGGGCGAACACCATATATTTT,CASTITGPRANTIYF
-,-,TRBV28,TRBJ2-1,TGTGCCAGCAGTCTCCTAATCCCTAGGGGTGAGCAGTTCTTC,CASSLLIPRGEQFF
TRBD1,-,TRBV19,TRBJ1-2,TGTGCCAGTAGTAGGCGGGACAGGAGCTTCCAGGGGGATGGCTACACCTTC,CASSRRDRSFQGDGYTF
-,-,TRBV15,TRBJ1-1,TGTGCCACCAGCAGAGATCTCAGCGGGGAAGCTTTCTTT,CATSRDLSGEAFF
-,-,TRBV7-7,TRBJ2-5,TGTGCTAGCAGCTCTCACCCCAGTCAAGAGACCCAGTACTTC,CASSSHPSQETQYF
TRBD2,-,TRBV28,TRBJ2-5,TGTGCCAGCAGTCTCGGGACTAGCTCCTCCCTGGGAGAGACCCAGTACTTC,CASSLGTSSSLGETQYF
TRBD2,-,TRBV5-4,TRBJ2-1,TGTGCCAGCAGTAGTGGACTAGCAGGCGATGAGCAGTTCTTC,CASSSGLAGDEQFF
-,-,TRBV4-3,TRBJ1-3,TGCGCCAGCAGCCAAGATACGAGTCCCCGGAGCTCTGGAAACACCATATATTTT,CASSQDTSPRSSGNTIYF
-,-,TRBV5-1,TRBJ1-3,TGCGCCAGCAGCTTCGGAGGGCCAAACTCTGGAAACACCATATATTTT,CASSFGGPNSGNTIYF
-,few,TRBV7-2,TRBJ1-6,TGTGCCAGCAGCAAATACCCTAGCGGGGTGGGTTCACCCCTCCACTTT,CASSKYPSGVGSPLHF
-,-,TRBV7-9,TRBJ1-2,TGTGCCAGCAGCCGGGAGAAGGGGATTGGCGGCTACACCTTC,CASSREKGIGGYTF
TRBD2,-,TRBV12-3/TRBV12-4,TRBJ2-1,TGTGCCAACTGGGGGGGCAATGAGCAGTTCTTC,CANWGGNEQFF
TRBD1,-,TRBV5-6,TRBJ1-3,TGTGCCAGCAGTCCCGGGACAGGGCTTGGAAACACCATATATTTT,CASSPGTGLGNTIYF
-,-,TRBV7-2,TRBJ1-3,TGTGCCAGCCGACCAGGGGCCGGAAACACCATATATTTT,CASRPGAGNTIYF
TRBD2,-,TRBV19,TRBJ2-2,TGTGCCAGTATCGGACTAGCGGGAGTTAACACCGGGGAGCTGTTTTTT,CASIGLAGVNTGELFF
-,-,TRBV28,TRBJ1-4,TGTGCCAGCACCGAGATGGGGGCAGATGAAAAACTGTTTTTT,CASTEMGADEKLFF
TRBD2,-,TRBV24-1,TRBJ2-5,TGTGCCACCAGCCCAACCCCAGCGGGAGGGCCAGGGGAGACCCAGTACTTC,CATSPTPAGGPGETQYF
TRBD1,once,TRBV29-1,TRBJ1-4,TGCAGCGTTGAGAGAGGAGGGACAGGGGGAGAAAAACTGTTTTTT,CSVERGGTGGEKLFF
-,-,TRBV29-1,TRBJ2-1,TGCAGCGTGTGGGGCCCTACTAGCAGCCCAGGATACAATGAGCAGTTCTTC,CSVWGPTSSPGYNEQFF
-,-,TRBV6-5,TRBJ1-1,TGTGCCAGCAGGGCTACTCGGGATTCGTTTGAAGCTTTCTTT,CASRATRDSFEAFF